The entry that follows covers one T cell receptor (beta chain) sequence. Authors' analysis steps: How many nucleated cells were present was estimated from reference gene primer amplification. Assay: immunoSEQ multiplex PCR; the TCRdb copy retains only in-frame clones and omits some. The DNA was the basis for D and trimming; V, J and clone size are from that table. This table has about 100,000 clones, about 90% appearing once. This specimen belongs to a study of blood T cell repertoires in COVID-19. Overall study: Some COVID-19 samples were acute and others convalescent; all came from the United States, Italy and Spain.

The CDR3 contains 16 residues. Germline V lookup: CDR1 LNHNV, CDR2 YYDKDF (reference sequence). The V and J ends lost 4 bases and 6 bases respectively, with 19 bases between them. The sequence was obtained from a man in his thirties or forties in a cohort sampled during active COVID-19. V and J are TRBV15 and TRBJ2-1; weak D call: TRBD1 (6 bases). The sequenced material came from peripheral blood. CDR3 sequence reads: CATSTPLRTAANEQFF. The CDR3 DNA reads TGTGCCACCAGCACCCCCCTCCGGACAGCAGCCAATGAGCAGTTCTTC.